Shown below are 32 T cell receptor beta chains from a single sample sequenced in a study of regulatory T cells in long-lasting Graves disease. Sequencing libraries for TCR beta were prepared with iRepertoire HTBI primers and Arm-PCR of CDR3 regions. TCRdb analysed the multiplex PCR reads with MiXCR anew, one entry per CDR3 protein. Of fewer than 550,000 distinct CDR3 sequences in the sample, around 15% were seen once. Indicated time point: newly diagnosed GD, antithyroid drugs for less than 3 months. PBMC-derived RNA was used for the TCR library. The same sample was also used in a study of T cells in Graves' hyperthyroidism and ophthalmopathy.

Sequenced material: peripheral blood mononuclear cells (PBMCs), taken at new diagnosis, from a patient treated with antithyroid drugs. Receptors originate from a woman aged 40-65 years with Graves disease.

The chain recombines TRBV11-3 with TRBJ2-5; a weak D match, TRBD2 (6 bases). The germline CDR1 and CDR2 sequences are SGHNT and YENEEA. The CDR3 extends over 14 amino acids. The V and J ends lost 3 bases and 5 bases respectively, with 13 bases between them. The CDR3 DNA follows: TGTGCCAGCAGCTTTGAGGCGGGGAGGGAGACCCAGTACTTC. This sequence encodes CASSFEAGRETQYF.

This clonotype has ten or more counts. The V call is TRBV2, the J call TRBJ1-5, with no clear D. The CDR3 contains 14 residues. Trimming cost V 4 bases and J 4 bases, with 11 bases left between them. Germline V gene data show CDR1 as SNHLY and CDR2 as FYNNEI. The CDR3 region is CASSGETVNQPQHF. DNA of the CDR3: TGTGCCAGCAGTGGGGAAACAGTAAATCAGCCCCAGCATTTT.

This clonotype was detected many times. CDR3 sequence: CASSGDHYEQYF. The CDR3, as DNA: TGTGCCAGCAGCGGCGACCACTACGAGCAGTACTTC. The V and J genes are TRBV6-2 or TRBV6-3 and TRBJ2-7; D remains unclear. The ends were cut back, 6 bases at V and 3 bases at J, with 9 bases in the middle. In germline, CDR1 is MNHEY, CDR2 SVGEGT. This CDR3 has 12 residues.

Worth noting for this clonotype: Possible read error: a much larger clone is one base away. V and J are TRBV12-3 or TRBV12-4 and TRBJ2-3; 8 nucleotides match TRBD2. The J call could be wrong; TRBJ2-5 is a better fit for the DNA end. The CDR3 contains 15 residues. The CDR3 is CASSLLAGGSETQYF. The CDR3 DNA reads as TGTGCCAGCAGTCTATTGGCGGGGGGATCGGAGACCCAGTACTTC.

Many counts were recorded for this clonotype. V gene TRBV12-3 or TRBV12-4 combines with J gene TRBJ1-1, with 7 nucleotides matching TRBD1. The CDR3 is made up of 12 amino acids. V lost 6 bases and J lost 9; bases outside the gene matches: 7. The CDR3 reads CASSPDRVKAFF. CDR3 coding DNA: TGTGCCAGCAGCCCCGACAGGGTCAAAGCTTTCTTT.

In its sample, this clonotype was seen many times. The chain combines TRBV12-3 or TRBV12-4 with TRBJ2-3; D is ambiguous. The V end was cut by 6 bases, the J end by 2 bases, with 6 bases between. The CDR3 is 12 amino acids. The CDR3, as DNA: TGTGCCAGCAGCATCAACACAGATACGCAGTATTTT. Encoded protein: CASSINTDTQYF.

Notes on this clonotype: This may be a read error: a much more frequent sequence differs by one nucleotide. The chain carries TRBV2 and TRBJ2-7; D not resolved. CDR3 length: 14 residues. CDR1 and CDR2 (germline): SNHLY, FYNNEI. V dropped 6 bases and J dropped 6 bases, with 18 bases sitting between them. CDR3 in amino acids: CASRSGPHPFEQYF. CDR3 in DNA: TGTGCCAGCAGATCCGGGCCGCACCCCTTCGAGCAGTACTTC.

This clonotype was observed at least ten times. V and J are TRBV27 and TRBJ2-5, with D perhaps matching TRBD2 (6 bases). The CDR3 extends over 13 amino acids. V gave up 3 bases and J gave up 4 bases, with 9 bases separating them. Germline values: CDR1 MNHEY, CDR2 SMNVEV (reference sequence). CDR3 in DNA: TGTGCCAGCAGTTTTCGACTAGGAGAGACCCAGTACTTC. Its protein product is CASSFRLGETQYF.

This clonotype was seen repeatedly, ten times or more. The chain is built from TRBV3-1 and TRBJ2-6, with D unclear. V was cut by 1 base and J by 0 bases, with 4 bases left in between. The CDR3 is 15 amino acids. Germline values: CDR1 LGHDT, CDR2 YNNKEL (reference sequence). The CDR3 protein is CASSQGASGANVLTF. Here the CDR3 DNA reads TGTGCCAGCAGCCAAGGGGCCTCTGGGGCCAACGTCCTGACTTTC. The whole variable domain, remainder taken from reference TRBV3-1 and TRBJ2-6, is DTAVSQTPKYLVTQMGNDKSIKCEQNLGHDTMYWYKQDSKKFLKIMFSYNNKELIINETVPNRFSPKSPDKAHLNLHINSLELGDSAVYFCASSQGASGANVLTFGAGSRLTVL.

This clonotype was counted at least ten times. The chain couples TRBV3-1 to TRBJ2-7; D unclear. Germline CDR1 LGHDT, CDR2 YNNKEL (reference sequence). V was pared by 4 bases and J by 0 bases, with 4 bases between. CDR3 length: 12 amino acids. The CDR3 loop is CASSRNSYEQYF. The DNA for the CDR3 is TGTGCCAGCAGCCGCAACTCCTACGAGCAGTACTTC.

The rearrangement uses TRBV29-1 and TRBJ2-5, with D possibly being TRBD2 (6 bases). The CDR3 runs 14 residues. Trimming removed 5 bases at V and 4 bases at J, with 17 bases between. Per germline, CDR1 SQVTM and CDR2 ANQGSEA. In DNA form, the CDR3 reads TGCAGCGTTCCTAGGGGCCCCGGGGGAGAGACCCAGTACTTC. Its translation: CSVPRGPGGETQYF.

This clonotype was detected many times. This rearrangement joins TRBV2 to TRBJ1-6; D gene uncertain. Germline V gene sequence: CDR1 SNHLY, CDR2 FYNNEI. The CDR3 has 15 amino acids. V was shortened by 2 bases and J by 9 bases, with 14 bases between the two germline ends. The DNA of the CDR3 is TGTGCCAGCAGTGAATTGAGGACGGGAGGTTCACCCCTCCACTTT. Protein: CASSELRTGGSPLHF.

The chain is built from TRBV5-1 and TRBJ2-3; possibly TRBD2 for D (7 bases). CDR3 length: 15 amino acids. Germline lookup yields CDR1 SGHRS and CDR2 YFSETQ. The V gene lost 0 bases and the J gene lost 8 bases, with 16 bases spanning the gap. The CDR3: CASSLGTEPGGTQYF. CDR3 DNA sequence: TGCGCCAGCAGCTTGGGGACAGAGCCGGGGGGTACGCAGTATTTT.

This clonotype was seen repeatedly, ten times or more. The CDR3 protein is CSAMGTGGQETQYF. The DNA of the CDR3 is TGCAGTGCTATGGGGACAGGGGGACAAGAGACCCAGTACTTC. The chain joins TRBV20-1 to TRBJ2-5; 11 positions agree with TRBD1. The CDR3 runs to 14 residues. Per germline, CDR1 DFQATT and CDR2 SNEGSKA (reference sequence). The V segment lost 4 bases and the J segment 2 bases; nucleotides outside the gene matches: 3.

In its sample, this clonotype was seen a few times. The V gene is TRBV19, the J gene TRBJ2-7; tentatively, D is TRBD2 (6 bases). Germline-derived CDR1 and CDR2 are LNHDA and SQIVND (reference sequence). The CDR3 sequence is 14 residues long. Between the trimmed V and J ends, which lost 3 bases and 0 bases, there was a span of 9 bases. The CDR3 DNA reads as TGTGCCAGTAGTATCACCGGGAGCTCCTACGAGCAGTACTTC. Encoded protein: CASSITGSSYEQYF.

This clonotype was detected many times. The V gene is TRBV12-3 or TRBV12-4, the J gene TRBJ1-1; possibly TRBD1 for D (5 bases). The CDR3 sequence is 14 residues long. The V end lost 7 bases, the J end lost 5 bases, and 17 bases lay between the germline ends. The CDR3 DNA reads as TGTGCCAGCACCTGGTCCGGGGGTGTGACTGAAGCTTTCTTT. Amino acid sequence: CASTWSGGVTEAFF.

The CDR3 spells CASSLLGGGEKLFF. The CDR3 DNA reads TGTGCCAGCAGTTTATTGGGGGGGGGTGAAAAACTGTTTTTT. The chain carries TRBV28 and TRBJ1-4; weak D call: TRBD1 (5 bases). The V end was cut by 1 base, the J end by 7 bases, with 10 bases between. The CDR3 sequence is 14 residues long. Germline CDR1 and CDR2: MDHEN and SYDVKM.

At least ten counts were recorded for this clonotype. V and J are TRBV2 and TRBJ2-1, with 8 bases lining up with TRBD2. The CDR3 is made up of 15 amino acids. Germline lookup yields CDR1 SNHLY and CDR2 FYNNEI. V trimming: 6 bases; J trimming: 5 bases; junction bases outside the gene matches: 9. The CDR3 loop reads CASRTGGAGNNEQFF. CDR3 DNA sequence: TGTGCCAGCAGGACGGGGGGGGCGGGTAACAATGAGCAGTTCTTC. The variable domain in full, completed from reference TRBV2 and TRBJ2-1, reads EPEVTQTPSHQVTQMGQEVILRCVPISNHLYFYWYRQILGQKVEFLVSFYNNEISEKSEIFDDQFSVERPDGSNFTLKIRSTKLEDSAMYFCASRTGGAGNNEQFFGPGTRLTVL.

The rearrangement uses TRBV29-1 and TRBJ2-3; TRBD2 aligns across 8 bases. The CDR3 runs 16 residues. J lost 5 bases, V lost 3 bases, and 13 bases had no gene match. Germline V gene data show CDR1 as SQVTM and CDR2 as ANQGSEA. CDR3 sequence reads: CSVEEGGTSLIDTQYF. The CDR3 DNA reads TGCAGCGTTGAGGAAGGGGGGACTAGTCTCATAGATACGCAGTATTTT.

This clonotype was seen ten or more times. The chain links TRBV27 to TRBJ1-6, with D uncertain. The germline V and J ends were trimmed by 8 bases and 5 bases, with 13 bases remaining between them. The CDR3 runs 14 residues. Germline V gives CDR1 MNHEY, CDR2 SMNVEV (reference sequence). CDR3 protein: CASCPVGNNSPLHF. The CDR3, as DNA: TGTGCCAGCTGCCCTGTGGGGAATAATTCACCCCTCCACTTT.

The chain links TRBV10-2 to TRBJ2-5, with D possibly being TRBD1 or TRBD2 (6 bases each). The CDR3 covers 14 residues. The germline V gene has CDR1 WSHSY and CDR2 SAAADI. Trimming removed 8 bases at V and 2 bases at J, with 15 bases between. The CDR3 DNA reads TGCGCCAGCTCGGAGGGGGGCCTACAAGAGACCCAGTACTTC. Encoded protein: CASSEGGLQETQYF.

The chain combines TRBV10-3 with TRBJ2-3; the D gene is possibly TRBD1 (5 bases). V gave up 3 bases and J gave up 3 bases, with 19 bases separating them. The germline V gene encodes CDR1 ENHRY and CDR2 SYGVKD. The CDR3 spans 17 residues. CDR3 loop: CAISDQDTPDWTDTQYF. The CDR3 bases are TGTGCCATCAGTGACCAGGACACCCCAGACTGGACAGATACGCAGTATTTT.

This clonotype was seen repeatedly, ten times or more. In DNA form, the CDR3 reads TGTGCCAGCAGTTACTCGTCGGGTAATGCTTTCTTT. Protein product: CASSYSSGNAFF. The rearrangement links TRBV6-5 to TRBJ1-1, with D unclear. Germline V CDR1 and CDR2: MNHEY, SVGAGI. This CDR3 comprises 12 residues. Trimming pared 0 bases from V and 11 bases from J, leaving 10 bases between.

To note about this clonotype: Sequence at one end of the junction differs from germline and may be a read error. The chain joins TRBV28 to TRBJ2-3; 7 bases line up with TRBD2. The germline V gene has CDR1 MDHEN and CDR2 SYDVKM. This CDR3 is 17 amino acids long. Here the CDR3 reads CASSSMTSRSSTDTQCF. The DNA of the CDR3 is TGTGCCAGCAGCTCGATGACTAGCAGATCTAGCACAGATACGCAGTGTTTT. Variable domain in full (rest from reference TRBV28 and TRBJ2-3): DVKVTQSSRYLVKRTGEKVFLECVQDMDHENMFWYRQDPGLGLRLIYFSYDVKMKEKGDIPEGYSVSREKKERFSLILESASTNQTSMYLCASSSMTSRSSTDTQCFGPGTRLTVL.

The chain is built from TRBV4-2 and TRBJ2-2; unclear D gene. V lost 3 bases, J lost 2 bases, and 10 bases lay in between. The CDR3 contains 15 residues. The germline V gene has CDR1 LGHNA and CDR2 YNFKEQ. The CDR3 DNA follows: TGTGCCAGCAGCCACGCTTCGGCTAACACCGGGGAGCTGTTTTTT. Protein product: CASSHASANTGELFF.

Ten or more counts support this clonotype. The chain has TRBV12-3 or TRBV12-4 and TRBJ1-5; TRBD1 matches 7 bases. The CDR3 totals 14 residues. J gave up 3 bases and V 6 bases, and 5 bases lay outside the gene matches. The CDR3: CASRPGTVNQPQHF. The CDR3 region has the DNA TGTGCCAGCAGACCTGGGACAGTCAATCAGCCCCAGCATTTT.

At least ten counts were recorded for this clonotype. This sequence joins TRBV6-1 and TRBJ1-1; D remains ambiguous. Germline lookup yields CDR1 MNHNS and CDR2 SASEGT. The CDR3 has 14 amino acids. The V end lost 2 bases, the J end lost 5 bases, and 12 bases lay between the germline ends. CDR3 DNA: TGTGCCAGCAGTGAATACCGGGGAGAGACTGAAGCTTTCTTT. It specifies CASSEYRGETEAFF.

This clonotype appeared many times. The chain joins TRBV11-2 to TRBJ1-2; TRBD1 aligns across 9 bases. This CDR3 has 16 residues. V lost 6 bases, J lost 7 bases, and 15 bases stayed unmatched. The germline V gene has CDR1 SGHAT and CDR2 FQNNGV. The chain's CDR3 is CASRQPGQGGLSGYTF. CDR3 in DNA: TGTGCCAGCAGGCAACCGGGACAGGGTGGGCTCTCTGGCTACACCTTC. Full variable domain (missing parts from reference TRBV11-2 and TRBJ1-2): EAGVAQSPRYKIIEKRQSVAFWCNPISGHATLYWYQQILGQGPKLLIQFQNNGVVDDSQLPKDRFSAERLKGVDSTLKIQPAKLEDSAVYLCASRQPGQGGLSGYTFGSGTRLTVV.

This clonotype has more than one count but fewer than ten. The chain employs TRBV11-2 and TRBJ2-7; a possible D gene is TRBD1 (5 bases). V was shortened by 5 bases and J by 1 base, with 12 bases between the two germline ends. Germline loops: CDR1 SGHAT, CDR2 FQNNGV. The CDR3 length is 14 residues. The CDR3 DNA sequence: TGTGCCAGCAGCCACCCCGACAGTTCCTACGAGCAGTACTTC. Translating gives CASSHPDSSYEQYF.

This clonotype was observed many times. This sequence joins TRBV7-9 and TRBJ2-3; no reliable D call. The CDR3 loop spans 14 amino acids. Looked up from germline, CDR1 is SEHNR and CDR2 is FQNEAQ (reference sequence). Trimming took 1 base from V and 4 from J, leaving 9 bases between them. The CDR3 coding sequence is TGTGCCAGCAGCTTAGTGTCGGGCCCAGATACGCAGTATTTT. Translating it yields CASSLVSGPDTQYF.

The chain recombines TRBV11-3 with TRBJ1-1, with TRBD1 as a possible D gene (5 bases). The CDR3 extends over 13 amino acids. The V and J ends lost 5 bases and 9 bases respectively, with 16 bases between them. Germline assignment: CDR1 SGHNT and CDR2 YENEEA. The CDR3 protein is CASSPPDRQQAFF. The CDR3 DNA reads as TGTGCCAGCAGCCCCCCAGACAGACAGCAAGCTTTCTTT.

In its sample, this clonotype was seen many times. The chain uses TRBV20-1 and TRBJ1-1, with D uncertain. This CDR3 has 13 amino acids. Looked up from germline, CDR1 is DFQATT and CDR2 is SNEGSKA (reference sequence). V was cut by 6 bases and J by 4 bases, with 15 bases left in between. The CDR3 here is CSARVGVSTEAFF. The CDR3 nucleotides read TGCAGTGCCCGGGTCGGGGTTAGCACTGAAGCTTTCTTT.